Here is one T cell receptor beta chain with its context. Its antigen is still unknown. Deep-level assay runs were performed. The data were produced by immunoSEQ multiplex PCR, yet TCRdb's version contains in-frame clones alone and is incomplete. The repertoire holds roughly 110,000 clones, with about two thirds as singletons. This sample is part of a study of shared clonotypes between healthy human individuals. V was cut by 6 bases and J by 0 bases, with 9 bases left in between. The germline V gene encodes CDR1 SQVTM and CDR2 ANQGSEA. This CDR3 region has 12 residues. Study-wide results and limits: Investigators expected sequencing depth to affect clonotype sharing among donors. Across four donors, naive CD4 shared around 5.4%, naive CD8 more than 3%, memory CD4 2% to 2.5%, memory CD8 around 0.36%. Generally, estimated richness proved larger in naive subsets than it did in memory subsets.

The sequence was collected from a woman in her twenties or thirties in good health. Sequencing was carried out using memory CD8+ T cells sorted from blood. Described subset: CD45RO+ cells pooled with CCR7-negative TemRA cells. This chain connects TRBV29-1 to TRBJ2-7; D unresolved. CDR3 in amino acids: CSVAGHSYEQYF. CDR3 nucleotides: TGCAGCGTAGCAGGCCACTCCTACGAGCAGTACTTC.